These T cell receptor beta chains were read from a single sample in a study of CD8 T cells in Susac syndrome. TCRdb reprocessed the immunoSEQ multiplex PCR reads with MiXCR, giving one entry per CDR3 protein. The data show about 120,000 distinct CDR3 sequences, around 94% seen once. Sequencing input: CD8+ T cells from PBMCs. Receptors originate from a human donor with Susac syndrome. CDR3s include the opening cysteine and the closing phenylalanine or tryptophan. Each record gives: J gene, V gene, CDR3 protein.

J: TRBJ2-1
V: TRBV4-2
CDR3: CASSPGVAGHNEQFF

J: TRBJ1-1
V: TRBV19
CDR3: CASSIEQTLDTEAFF

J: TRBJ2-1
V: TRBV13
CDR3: CASSSGQGKYNEQFF

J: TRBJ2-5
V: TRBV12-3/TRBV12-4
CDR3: CASSLGGTGETQYF

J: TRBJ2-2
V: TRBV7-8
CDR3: CASSLSLAGSNTGELFF

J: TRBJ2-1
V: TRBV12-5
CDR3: CASGWVAPEQFF

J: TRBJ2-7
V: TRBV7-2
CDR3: CASSLHPSYEQYF

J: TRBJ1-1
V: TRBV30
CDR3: CAWSPQNTEAFF

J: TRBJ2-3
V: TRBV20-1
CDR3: CSGLAGEDTQYF

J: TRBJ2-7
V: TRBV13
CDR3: CASSDRSGDRASEQYF

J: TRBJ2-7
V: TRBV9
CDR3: CASSVEPGVYEQYF

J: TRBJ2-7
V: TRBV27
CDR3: CASSFSRNYEQYF

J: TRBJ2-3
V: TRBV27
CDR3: CASSLGPASTDTQYF

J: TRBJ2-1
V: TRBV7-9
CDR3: CASSRTSGYNEQFF

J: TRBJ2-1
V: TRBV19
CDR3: CASSIHREQFF

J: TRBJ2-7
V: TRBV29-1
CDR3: CSAIRQIEGGEQYF

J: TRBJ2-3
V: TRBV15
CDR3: CATSVASGATDTQYF

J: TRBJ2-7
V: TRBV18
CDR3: CASSPQQGWLYEQYF

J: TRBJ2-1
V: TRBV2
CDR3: CASSGGGLSYNEQFF

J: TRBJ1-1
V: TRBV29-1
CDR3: CSVVFSGTGNTEAFF

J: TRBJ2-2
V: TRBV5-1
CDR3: CASGPWESNTGELFF

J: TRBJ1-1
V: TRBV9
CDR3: CASSVGTGFGAFF

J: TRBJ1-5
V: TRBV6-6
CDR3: CASSYGGPNQPQHF

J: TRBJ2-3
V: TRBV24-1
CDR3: CATRAGAGDTQYF

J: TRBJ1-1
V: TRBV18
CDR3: CASSPADRNTEAFF

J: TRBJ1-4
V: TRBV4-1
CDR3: CASTVGQGASEKLFF

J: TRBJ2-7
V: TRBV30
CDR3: CAWSVRGISSYEQYF

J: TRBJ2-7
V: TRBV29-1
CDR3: CSVDGGTVGYEQYF

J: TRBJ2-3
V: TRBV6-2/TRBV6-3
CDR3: CASRHAYHPGGGTDTQYF

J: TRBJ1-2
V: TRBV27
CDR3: CASSLAGQSKGYTF

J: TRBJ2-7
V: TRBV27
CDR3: CASTAEDSYEQYF

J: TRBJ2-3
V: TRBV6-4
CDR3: CASSVSGGSTDTQYF

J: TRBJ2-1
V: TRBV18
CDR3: CASSPRSAF

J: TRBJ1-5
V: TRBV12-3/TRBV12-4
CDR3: CASSSHSKVQPQHF

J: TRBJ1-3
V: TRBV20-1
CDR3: CSARALGAGNTIYF

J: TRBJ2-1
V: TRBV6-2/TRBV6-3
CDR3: CASRVGQYNEQFF

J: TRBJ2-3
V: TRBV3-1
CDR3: CASSQDFSGGTDTQYF

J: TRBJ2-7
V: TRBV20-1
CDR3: CSASSPSSGSSYEQYF

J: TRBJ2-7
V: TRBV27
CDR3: CASSPGPHYEQYF

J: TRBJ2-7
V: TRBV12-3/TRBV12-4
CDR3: CASSLMIKEQYF

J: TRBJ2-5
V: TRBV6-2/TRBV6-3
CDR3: CASSYVRQETQYF

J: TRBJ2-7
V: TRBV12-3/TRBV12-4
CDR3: CASSLDHPPYYEQYF

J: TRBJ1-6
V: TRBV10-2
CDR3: CASSVAQGGSPLHF

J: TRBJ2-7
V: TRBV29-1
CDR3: CSVDDSSYEQYF

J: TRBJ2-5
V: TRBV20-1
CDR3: CSALQGDQGTQYF

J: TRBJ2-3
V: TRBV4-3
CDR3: CASSQDPRERYTDTQYF

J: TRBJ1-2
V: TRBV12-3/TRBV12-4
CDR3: CASSLAGQNYGYTF

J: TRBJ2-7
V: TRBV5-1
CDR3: CASNPFKGGLLHEQYF